Sequencing of this T cell receptor beta chain was carried out in a study of shared T cell receptors in the human thymus. The repertoire was sequenced with immunoSEQ multiplex PCR; TCRdb's copy has only in-frame clones and lacks some. The sample lists hundreds of thousands of clones, 80% to 90% occurring once. The CDR3 is 15 amino acids. V was clipped by 0 bases and J by 0 bases, with 10 bases between them. Germline V gene lookup returns CDR1 SGHRS and CDR2 YFSETQ. These same records also appear under a second study, on human thymus T cells. As that study records: The donor group consisted of healthy Finnish infants who were having corrective surgery for congenital heart defects. Usage of V and J genes appeared biased in thymic and blood repertoires. In unrelated individuals, thymic repertoires overlapped highly, according to related research.

The V and J genes are TRBV5-1 and TRBJ2-7, with D hard to call. The specimen was thymocytes. This sequence was found in a girl under two years old with a congenital heart defect. CDR3 coding DNA: TGCGCCAGCAGCTTGGCGAGGCGGAGCTCCTACGAGCAGTACTTC. Its protein is CASSLARRSSYEQYF.